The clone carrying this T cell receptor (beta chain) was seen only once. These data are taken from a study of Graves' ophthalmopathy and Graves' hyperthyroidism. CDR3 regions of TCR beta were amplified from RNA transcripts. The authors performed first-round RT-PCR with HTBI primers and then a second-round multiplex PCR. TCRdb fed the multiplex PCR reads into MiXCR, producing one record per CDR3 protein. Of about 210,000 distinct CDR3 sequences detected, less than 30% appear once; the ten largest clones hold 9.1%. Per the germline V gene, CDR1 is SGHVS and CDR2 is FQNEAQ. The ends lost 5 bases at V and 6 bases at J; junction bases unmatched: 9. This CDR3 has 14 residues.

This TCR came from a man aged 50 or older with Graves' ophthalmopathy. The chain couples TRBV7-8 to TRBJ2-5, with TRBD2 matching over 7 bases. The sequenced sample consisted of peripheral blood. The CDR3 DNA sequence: TGTGCCAGCAGCCTCGGCGGGAGCGGAAAGACCCAGTACTTC. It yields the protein CASSLGGSGKTQYF.